This T cell receptor beta chain was recovered during a study of T cells in Graves' hyperthyroidism and ophthalmopathy. Each ophthalmopathy patient scored at least 3 on the Clinical Activity Score and at least 4 on NOSPECS grade, with duration under 3 months. The CDR3 spans 17 residues. V lost 5 bases to trimming and J lost 7 bases, with 24 bases between them. Researchers amplified the TCR beta CDR3 regions from RNA transcripts. A set of HTBI primers served as the primers for a first-round RT-PCR of the TCR CDR3. TCRdb called the multiplex PCR reads again in MiXCR, with one record for every CDR3 protein. The sample consists of about 410,000 distinct CDR3 sequences, over 12% of them appearing once. Ten or more counts support this clonotype.

The chain recombines TRBV12-3 or TRBV12-4 with TRBJ2-1; a possible D gene is TRBD1 (6 bases). This sequence was found in a man between 18 and 35 years old with Graves' ophthalmopathy. Source material: blood. In DNA form, the CDR3 reads TGTGCCAGCAGTACCCGTACCCGACAGGTTTCGGGTAATGAGCAGTTCTTC. Translating it yields CASSTRTRQVSGNEQFF.